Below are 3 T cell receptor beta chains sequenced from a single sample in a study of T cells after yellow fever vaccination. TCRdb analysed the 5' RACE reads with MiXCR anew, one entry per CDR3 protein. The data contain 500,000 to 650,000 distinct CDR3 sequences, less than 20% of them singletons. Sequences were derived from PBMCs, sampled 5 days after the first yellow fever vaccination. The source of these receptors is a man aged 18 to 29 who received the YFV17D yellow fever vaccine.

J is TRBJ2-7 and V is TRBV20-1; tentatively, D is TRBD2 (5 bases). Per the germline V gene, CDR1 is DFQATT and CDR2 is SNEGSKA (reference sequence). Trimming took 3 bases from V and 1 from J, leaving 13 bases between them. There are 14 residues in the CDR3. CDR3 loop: CSARPKTKSYEQYF. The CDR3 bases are TGCAGTGCTAGGCCCAAGACTAAATCCTACGAGCAGTACTTC.

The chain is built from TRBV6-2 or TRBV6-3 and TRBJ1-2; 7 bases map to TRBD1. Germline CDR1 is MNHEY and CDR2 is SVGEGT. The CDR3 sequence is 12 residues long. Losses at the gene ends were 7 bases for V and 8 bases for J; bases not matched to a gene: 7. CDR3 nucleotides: TGTGCCAGCACCGGACAGGTGTGGGGCTACACCTTC. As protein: CASTGQVWGYTF.

This CDR3 reads CASGAGGHTDTQYF. CDR3 DNA: TGTGCCAGCGGGGCCGGGGGGCACACAGATACGCAGTATTTT. V gene TRBV6-4 combines with J gene TRBJ2-3; possible D gene TRBD2, 7 bases. CDR1 and CDR2 from the germline V gene are MRHNA and SNTAGT. V lost 8 bases and J lost 2, with 14 bases in between. This CDR3 comprises 14 residues.